This T cell receptor (beta chain) was obtained from a study of blood T cell repertoires in COVID-19. Losses at the gene ends were 3 bases for V and 7 bases for J; bases not matched to a gene: 16. Per the germline V gene, CDR1 is LNHDA and CDR2 is SQIVND (reference sequence). This CDR3 spans 17 amino acids. The data were produced by immunoSEQ multiplex PCR, yet TCRdb's version contains in-frame clones alone and is incomplete. The sample has roughly 92,000 clones, over 75% seen once. The genes are TRBV19 and TRBJ1-2; 8 bases line up with TRBD1. The sequenced material came from peripheral blood. The receptor was isolated from a man aged 45-65 years with acute or convalescent COVID-19. In DNA, the CDR3 is TGTGCCAGTAGTATTGGAACCGGACAGGGAAGACGAGGTGGCTACACCTTC. It codes for CASSIGTGQGRRGGYTF.